A selection of T cell receptor beta chains follows, all from one sample in a study of blood T cell repertoires in COVID-19. Profiled with immunoSEQ multiplex PCR; TCRdb holds only in-frame clones, not every one. Here the sample spans hundreds of thousands of clones, 86% being singletons. Sequences were obtained from peripheral blood. These receptors were collected from a woman younger than 45 with active or convalescent COVID-19. The CDR3 runs from the conserved cysteine through the conserved F or W. The order of the fields is D gene, J gene, V gene, clone size, CDR3 protein, CDR3 DNA. The D gene is left open where the match is weak. Rows may omit the clone size; those that give it use once, few, many or a size class.

TRBD2 | TRBJ2-1 | TRBV30 | . | CAWSSGTNDGQFF | TGTGCCTGGTCTAGCGGGACAAATGATGGGCAGTTCTTC
TRBD1 | TRBJ1-6 | TRBV4-1 | . | CASSQLGQENSPLHF | TGCGCCAGCAGCCAACTAGGACAGGAAAATTCACCCCTCCACTTT
TRBD2 | TRBJ2-2 | TRBV7-9 | . | CASSFPSGGAGELFF | TGTGCCAGCAGCTTTCCAAGCGGGGGAGCCGGGGAGCTGTTTTTT
TRBD1 | TRBJ1-2 | TRBV3-1/TRBV3-2 | . | CASSLNAGGIDYGYTF | TGTGCCAGCAGTCTTAACGCAGGGGGCATTGACTATGGCTACACCTTC
TRBD1 | TRBJ2-5 | TRBV3-1/TRBV3-2 | . | CASSQVTGVETQYF | TGTGCCAGCAGCCAAGTAACAGGGGTGGAGACCCAGTACTTC
TRBD2 | TRBJ2-2 | TRBV5-1 | . | CASSLRGLAGTGELFF | TGCGCCAGCAGCTTGAGGGGACTAGCGGGGACCGGGGAGCTGTTTTTT
. | TRBJ1-6 | TRBV14 | . | CASSQDRGSPLHF | TGTGCCAGCAGCCAAGATAGGGGGTCACCCCTCCACTTT
. | TRBJ2-1 | TRBV7-9 | . | CASSPAGYNEQFF | TGTGCCAGCAGCCCCGCGGGGTACAATGAGCAGTTCTTC
. | TRBJ1-1 | TRBV4-1 | few | CASSQAFRGVTEAFF | TGCGCCAGCAGCCAAGCGTTTCGGGGGGTCACTGAAGCTTTCTTT
. | TRBJ1-1 | TRBV7-9 | . | CASSAQGSGWDTEAFF | TGTGCCAGCAGCGCTCAGGGGTCTGGTTGGGACACTGAAGCTTTCTTT
TRBD1 | TRBJ1-5 | TRBV10-3 | . | CAISEAGQGSINQPQHF | TGTGCCATCAGTGAAGCGGGACAGGGGTCCATCAATCAGCCCCAGCATTTT
. | TRBJ2-7 | TRBV5-1 | . | CASKQDAYEQYF | TGCGCCAGCAAACAAGATGCCTACGAGCAGTACTTC
TRBD1 | TRBJ1-1 | TRBV10-3 | . | CAISEAGGKNTEAFF | TGTGCCATCAGTGAAGCAGGGGGCAAGAACACTGAAGCTTTCTTT
. | TRBJ1-6 | TRBV18 | . | CASSGGVNNSPLHF | TGTGCCAGCTCGGGCGGGGTCAATAATTCACCCCTCCACTTT
. | TRBJ2-1 | TRBV10-3 | . | CAISELEVGNEQFF | TGTGCCATCAGTGAGTTGGAGGTTGGGAATGAGCAGTTCTTC
TRBD1 | TRBJ1-1 | TRBV6-5 | . | CASTGTGIGTEAFF | TGTGCCAGCACCGGGACAGGAATAGGGACTGAAGCTTTCTTT
. | TRBJ2-5 | TRBV10-1 | . | CASSDEGEGGVTQYF | TGCGCCAGCAGTGATGAGGGGGAGGGCGGGGTGACCCAGTACTTC
. | TRBJ2-7 | TRBV5-1 | . | CASSFGGSSYEQYF | TGCGCCAGCAGCTTTGGTGGGAGCTCCTACGAGCAGTACTTC
. | TRBJ2-6 | TRBV25-1 | . | CASSEYIGDGANVLTF | TGTGCCAGCAGTGAATATATAGGAGATGGGGCCAACGTCCTGACTTTC
TRBD1 | TRBJ1-4 | TRBV4-1 | . | CASSLGGQGHEKLFF | TGCGCCAGCAGCCTTGGGGGACAGGGACATGAAAAACTGTTTTTT
. | TRBJ1-4 | TRBV14 | . | CASSHAAGAGEKLFF | TGTGCCAGCAGCCATGCGGCGGGGGCAGGGGAAAAACTGTTTTTT
. | TRBJ1-3 | TRBV10-2 | . | CASSEVQGLAGNTIYF | TGCGCCAGCAGTGAAGTCCAGGGGTTGGCTGGAAACACCATATATTTT
TRBD2 | TRBJ2-3 | TRBV5-5 | . | CASSLIDSGAGYTDTQYF | TGTGCCAGCAGCTTGATTGACTCGGGAGCGGGGTACACAGATACGCAGTATTTT
TRBD1 | TRBJ1-4 | TRBV5-1 | . | CASSIGQGFNEKLFF | TGCGCCAGCAGCATCGGACAGGGTTTTAATGAAAAACTGTTTTTT
TRBD1 | TRBJ1-6 | TRBV5-1 | . | CASSETGSYNSPLHF | TGCGCCAGCAGCGAGACAGGGTCCTATAATTCACCCCTCCACTTT
TRBD1 | TRBJ1-4 | TRBV6-5 | . | CASNRDRGTEKLFF | TGTGCCAGCAACCGGGACAGGGGTACTGAAAAACTGTTTTTT
. | TRBJ1-1 | TRBV11-3 | . | CASSLQGSEAFF | TGTGCCAGCAGCTTACAGGGATCCGAAGCTTTCTTT
TRBD2 | TRBJ2-1 | TRBV24-1 | once | CATSQTSGNEQFF | TGTGCCACCAGTCAGACTAGCGGGAATGAGCAGTTCTTC
. | TRBJ2-1 | TRBV10-1 | . | CASSEKNGLYNEQFF | TGCGCCAGCAGTGAGAAAAATGGACTCTACAATGAGCAGTTCTTC
TRBD1 | TRBJ2-1 | TRBV6-6 | . | CASIPGQGAHEQFF | TGTGCCAGCATCCCTGGACAGGGGGCGCATGAGCAGTTCTTC
. | TRBJ2-7 | TRBV7-2 | . | CASSQRLSGAGRTYEQYF | TGTGCCAGCAGCCAACGACTTTCGGGAGCGGGTCGGACCTACGAGCAGTACTTC
TRBD1 | TRBJ1-6 | TRBV12-3/TRBV12-4 | few | CASSPQGNSPLHF | TGTGCCAGCAGCCCACAGGGGAATTCACCCCTCCACTTT
. | TRBJ2-5 | TRBV4-1 | . | CASSPSAQRAKLGTQYF | TGCGCCAGCAGCCCAAGCGCCCAGCGGGCGAAGTTGGGGACCCAGTACTTC
TRBD2 | TRBJ2-3 | TRBV6-5 | . | CASSLAEEGTDTQYF | TGTGCCAGCAGCCTAGCGGAAGAGGGCACAGATACGCAGTATTTT
. | TRBJ1-5 | TRBV18 | . | CASSPLELRGSNQPQHF | TGTGCCAGCTCACCACTCGAGCTTCGAGGTAGCAATCAGCCCCAGCATTTT
TRBD1 | TRBJ2-2 | TRBV5-4 | once | CASSRQGGNTGELFF | TGTGCCAGCAGCCGACAGGGTGGGAACACCGGGGAGCTGTTTTTT
. | TRBJ2-1 | TRBV11-2 | . | CASSHPAGGLPLSEQFF | TGTGCCAGCAGCCACCCCGCCGGAGGACTACCCCTATCTGAGCAGTTCTTC
TRBD2 | TRBJ2-3 | TRBV19 | . | CASSRGLAGYTDTQYF | TGTGCCAGTAGTCGGGGACTAGCGGGCTACACAGATACGCAGTATTTT
TRBD1 | TRBJ1-2 | TRBV11-2 | few | CASLGQGNYGYTF | TGTGCCAGCCTAGGACAGGGTAACTATGGCTACACCTTC
TRBD2 | TRBJ2-5 | TRBV9 | . | CASSVGASGGAAETQYF | TGTGCCAGCAGCGTAGGGGCTTCGGGGGGAGCGGCCGAGACCCAGTACTTC
TRBD2 | TRBJ2-7 | TRBV2 | . | CASTRGGGSSEQYF | TGTGCCAGCACGAGGGGCGGGGGATCTAGCGAGCAGTACTTC
TRBD1 | TRBJ1-6 | TRBV7-8 | . | CASSPTGKSSPLHF | TGTGCCAGCAGCCCGACAGGGAAAAGTTCACCCCTCCACTTT
TRBD2 | TRBJ2-3 | TRBV3-1/TRBV3-2 | . | CASSRSGGGTDTQYF | TGTGCCAGCAGCCGGAGCGGGGGGGGCACAGATACGCAGTATTTT
. | TRBJ2-2 | TRBV2 | . | CASSEGRYFTGELFF | TGTGCCAGCAGTGAAGGTCGGTACTTCACCGGGGAGCTGTTTTTT
. | TRBJ2-1 | TRBV2 | . | CASSEELAAYNEQFF | TGTGCCAGCAGTGAAGAACTAGCCGCCTACAATGAGCAGTTCTTC
. | TRBJ1-3 | TRBV7-2 | . | CASSPRDVYSGNTIYF | TGTGCCAGCAGCCCCCGTGATGTCTACTCTGGAAACACCATATATTTT
. | TRBJ2-5 | TRBV3-1/TRBV3-2 | . | CASSQGELHQETQYF | TGTGCCAGCAGCCAAGGAGAACTTCACCAAGAGACCCAGTACTTC
. | TRBJ1-2 | TRBV5-1 | many | CASSLMFQGEGVDGYTF | TGCGCCAGCAGCTTGATGTTCCAGGGCGAAGGAGTAGACGGCTACACCTTC
. | TRBJ1-5 | TRBV12-5 | few | CASVPGAVSNQPQHF | TGTGCTAGTGTGCCAGGGGCCGTGAGCAATCAGCCCCAGCATTTT
. | TRBJ2-5 | TRBV18 | . | CASSPKAGIQETQYF | TGTGCCAGCTCACCCAAGGCGGGGATCCAAGAGACCCAGTACTTC